The source of this TCR beta chain is a study of OX40 agonist ivuxolimab in advanced cancers. Remarks on this clone: Its antigen is not identified.

Here immunoSEQ multiplex PCR was the method, and the copy in TCRdb shows in-frame clones only, minus some. The sample has some 41,000 clones, more than 80% seen once. The CDR3 sequence is 15 residues long. Germline V gene sequence: CDR1 MDHEN, CDR2 SYDVKM. Trimming left V 2 bases short and J 5 bases short, with 13 bases between. Whole-study findings and limits: Undetermined was the antigen specificity of the expanded peripheral T cells. On average, CD8+ T cells had more expanded clones than CD4+. Both blood CD4+ and CD8+ T cells showed clonal growth by week 6 at 0.1 to 3.0 mg/kg.

The chain joins TRBV28 to TRBJ2-1, with D tentatively TRBD2 (6 bases). This clonotype originated in an adult with an advanced solid tumor such as melanoma, head and neck, liver or kidney cancer. The material sequenced was CD4+ or CD8+ T cells sorted from blood, taken in a trial of the OX40 agonist ivuxolimab. CDR3 in amino acids: CASSLAGPLNNEQFF. CDR3 bases: TGTGCCAGCAGTTTAGCGGGGCCCCTTAACAATGAGCAGTTCTTC.